The T cell receptor beta chain described here comes from a study of blood T cell repertoires in COVID-19. About the study: Sample material is recorded as cDNA or gDNA derived from T cells, B-cell-depleted T cells, or PBMCs.

The table came from immunoSEQ multiplex PCR; TCRdb's copy has only in-frame clones and leaves some out. The table records about 94,000 clones, about 80% of them present only once. This CDR3 region has 17 residues. From germline, CDR1 is SGHTA and CDR2 FQGNSA. V trimming: 7 bases; J trimming: 1 base; junction bases outside the gene matches: 8. The specimen sequenced was peripheral blood. V and J are TRBV7-2 and TRBJ2-6, with 9 positions matching TRBD1. This TCR was sampled from a human donor in a cohort sampled during active COVID-19. CDR3 sequence reads: CASIPGQGSSGANVLTF. CDR3 bases: TGTGCCAGCATCCCGGGACAGGGTAGTTCTGGGGCCAACGTCCTGACTTTC.